Listed below are T cell receptor beta chains from one sample, sequenced in a study of cytomegalovirus exposure and HLA in healthy donors. Method: immunoSEQ multiplex PCR; TCRdb's copy keeps in-frame clones and lacks some. Of about 80,000 clones in the sample, about two thirds were seen once. Sample: PBMCs. The receptors were sampled from a woman aged 50 to 65 in good health and CMV-seropositive. Both conserved end residues are part of each CDR3. D genes are given only for firm matches. A clone size is listed for some rows: how often the clone was seen (once, few, many), or a class if it is expanded.

DNA	CDR3	size	V	J	D
TGTGCCAGCTCCGCGCCTGAGCCGCCCTACGAGCAGTACTTC	CASSAPEPPYEQYF	-	TRBV18	TRBJ2-7	-
TGCGCCAGCAGTCAACCTCCCACAGGGAAGCTATTCGACTCCTATAATTCACCCCTCCACTTT	CASSQPPTGKLFDSYNSPLHF	-	TRBV23-1	TRBJ1-6	-
TGTGCCAGCAGTGATGACAGGGTGAAACAGCCCCATCATTTT	CASSDDRVKQPHHF	-	TRBV6-5	TRBJ1-5	TRBD1
TGCGCCAGCAGCCAAGAGGGGGGGTTACCAACTAATGAAAAACTGTTTTTT	CASSQEGGLPTNEKLFF	-	TRBV4-1	TRBJ1-4	-
TGTGCCAGTACCACCAGAGGGACTAGCGGGGGCTACAATGAGCAGTTCTTC	CASTTRGTSGGYNEQFF	-	TRBV19	TRBJ2-1	TRBD2
TGTGCCAGCAGCTCCAGGGATGAGCAGTTCTTC	CASSSRDEQFF	few	TRBV9	TRBJ2-1	-
TGTGTCAGTAGTCTATCTAGCGGGGATCTAGATACGCAGTATTTT	CVSSLSSGDLDTQYF	-	TRBV19	TRBJ2-3	TRBD2
TGCAGCGCCCTTTGGGGGGTGGGGACCGGGGAGCTGTTTTTT	CSALWGVGTGELFF	-	TRBV29-1	TRBJ2-2	-
TGTGCCAGCAGTGAAGTAGATGTGGCGGGGTTCTACAATGAGCAGTTCTTC	CASSEVDVAGFYNEQFF	-	TRBV6-1	TRBJ2-1	-
TGCGCCAGCAGCCCTGACACCGGGGAGCTGTTTTTT	CASSPDTGELFF	-	TRBV5-1	TRBJ2-2	-
TGTGCCTGGAGTCCACGGACTGAAGCTTTCTTT	CAWSPRTEAFF	-	TRBV30	TRBJ1-1	-
TGTGCCAGCAGTTTCTGGTCGGGGACAAGAGCCTACGAGCAGTACTTC	CASSFWSGTRAYEQYF	-	TRBV5-6	TRBJ2-7	-
TGTGCCAGCAGCCCAAAAGCCGGGACAGGGCGGACCGGGGAGCTGTTTTTT	CASSPKAGTGRTGELFF	once	TRBV14	TRBJ2-2	TRBD1
TGTGCCAGCAGCTTAGGAGGGGCCCCCTATGGCTACACCTTC	CASSLGGAPYGYTF	-	TRBV13	TRBJ1-2	-
TGCGCCAGCAGCACCAACAGGGTCACTGAAGCTTTCTTT	CASSTNRVTEAFF	-	TRBV5-1	TRBJ1-1	-
TGTGCCAGCAGCCGACCTTCGGAACCTCGGGGGGGCTACACCTTC	CASSRPSEPRGGYTF	-	TRBV11-2	TRBJ1-2	-
TGCAGCGTACCAGGGTTAATTACTGAAGCTTTCTTT	CSVPGLITEAFF	-	TRBV29-1	TRBJ1-1	-
TGCGCCAGCAGCTTGGCGGCGGTTAATTCCTACGAGCAGTACTTC	CASSLAAVNSYEQYF	-	TRBV5-1	TRBJ2-7	-
TGCGCCAGCAGCACTTTGACAGGGGGTCCCTATGGCTACACCTTC	CASSTLTGGPYGYTF	-	TRBV5-1	TRBJ1-2	TRBD1
TGCAGCGTTGGGACAGGGAACGACTATGGCTACACCTTC	CSVGTGNDYGYTF	few	TRBV29-1	TRBJ1-2	TRBD1
TGTGCCAGCAGTAGAGGGACAGGGGTAGTGAACACTGAAGCTTTCTTT	CASSRGTGVVNTEAFF	few	TRBV5-4	TRBJ1-1	TRBD1
TGTGCCAGCAGTGAACTTGGAGGGTCGGATGAGCAGTTCTTC	CASSELGGSDEQFF	-	TRBV6-1	TRBJ2-1	-
TGCAGCGTTGATTCTAATTACGAGCAGTACTTC	CSVDSNYEQYF	few	TRBV29-1	TRBJ2-7	-
TGCGCCAGCAGGGTTCCGGGGAAGTCTGGAAACACCATATATTTT	CASRVPGKSGNTIYF	-	TRBV10-1	TRBJ1-3	-
TGTGCCAGCAGTTTAGGGGGCACTTGGGACGAAGCTTTCTTT	CASSLGGTWDEAFF	-	TRBV27	TRBJ1-1	-
TGTGCCAGCAGCTTGGAACGCGGGGGGTACAATGAGCAGTTCTTC	CASSLERGGYNEQFF	-	TRBV5-6	TRBJ2-1	TRBD2
TGTGCCAGCAGTTACCGGGACAGGATGCTCTATGGCTACACCTTC	CASSYRDRMLYGYTF	-	TRBV6-5	TRBJ1-2	TRBD1
TGTGCCAGCAGTGAATATAAGTTGGCCCGCGGGGGCACAGATACGCAGTATTTT	CASSEYKLARGGTDTQYF	few	TRBV25-1	TRBJ2-3	-
TGTGCCAGGCGGGGAGCTAGCTCCTACAATGAGCAGTTCTTC	CARRGASSYNEQFF	-	TRBV2	TRBJ2-1	-
TGTGCCAGCAGCTGGAGACTAGCGGGGCAAGAGACCCAGTACTTC	CASSWRLAGQETQYF	-	TRBV7-2	TRBJ2-5	TRBD2
TGTGCCAGCAGCCTCGCCGGGGAGCTGTTTTTT	CASSLAGELFF	-	TRBV5-6	TRBJ2-2	-
TGTGCCAGCAGCTTTAACAGGGAAAACGAGCAGTACTTC	CASSFNRENEQYF	-	TRBV11-2	TRBJ2-7	-
TGTGCCAGCAGCTTATACACAGATACGCAGTATTTT	CASSLYTDTQYF	-	TRBV7-2	TRBJ2-3	-
TGTGCCAGCAGTTTACAACAGGGTGGCTACAATGAGCAGTTCTTC	CASSLQQGGYNEQFF	-	TRBV27	TRBJ2-1	-
TGTGCCAGCAGTGAAGTTCGACAGTCCTACGAGCAGTACTTC	CASSEVRQSYEQYF	-	TRBV6-1	TRBJ2-7	-
TGTTCGACGACAGGGGGAAACAATGAGCAGTTCTTC	CSTTGGNNEQFF	-	TRBV28	TRBJ2-1	TRBD1
TGTGCCAGCAGTGAACGTCTAGACCTCGTGGGAGGTGAGCAGTTCTTC	CASSERLDLVGGEQFF	-	TRBV2	TRBJ2-1	-
TGCGCCAGCAGCCATAGTAAGGGAGACACCGGGGAGCTGTTTTTT	CASSHSKGDTGELFF	-	TRBV4-1	TRBJ2-2	-
TGTGCCAGCAGTCGAAATAGCGGGGGTCGTGAGACCCAGTACTTC	CASSRNSGGRETQYF	-	TRBV11-2	TRBJ2-5	TRBD2
TGTGCCAGCAGAGGGGGCGAGCGTTCACCCCTCCACTTT	CASRGGERSPLHF	once	TRBV9	TRBJ1-6	TRBD1
TGCGCCAGCAGCTTTCAGAATCGGGGTGACAATCAGCCCCAGCATTTT	CASSFQNRGDNQPQHF	few	TRBV5-1	TRBJ1-5	-
TGTGCCAGCAGCTTTTTATCAGGGTACACTGAAGCTTTCTTT	CASSFLSGYTEAFF	-	TRBV5-4	TRBJ1-1	-
TGCGCCAGCAGTCAACGGGACAGGGAGAGCACAGATACGCAGTATTTT	CASSQRDRESTDTQYF	few	TRBV23-1	TRBJ2-3	TRBD1
TGTGCCAGCAGCCAGGGCTCCCAAGAGACCCAGTACTTC	CASSQGSQETQYF	-	TRBV7-3	TRBJ2-5	-
TGCGCCAGCAGCCTAGGACAAGGTCTATATCAGCCCCAGCATTTT	CASSLGQGLYQPQHF	-	TRBV4-1	TRBJ1-5	-
TGTGCCAGCAGCTTGGTCGCCAGCTCCTACGAGCAGTACTTC	CASSLVASSYEQYF	-	TRBV5-4	TRBJ2-7	-
TGTGCCAGCAGCGTACCAGGGGGCTTGAACAATGAGCAGTTCTTC	CASSVPGGLNNEQFF	-	TRBV7-8	TRBJ2-1	TRBD1
TGTGCCAGCATCTTGGGGGGGGCAAACTATGGCTACACCTTC	CASILGGANYGYTF	-	TRBV2	TRBJ1-2	-
TGCGCCAGCAGCCAAAGGTGGGACTTGTGGGGTCAGACCCAGTACTTC	CASSQRWDLWGQTQYF	-	TRBV4-1	TRBJ2-5	-
TGCAGCGCTGCCCTCGGGACAGGTTCCCTAAGCTCTGGAAACACCATATATTTT	CSAALGTGSLSSGNTIYF	-	TRBV29-1	TRBJ1-3	TRBD1
TGTGCCATCAAAGAAGCGGGGGCTGACAATGAGCAGTTCTTC	CAIKEAGADNEQFF	-	TRBV10-3	TRBJ2-1	TRBD2
TGCGCCAGCAGTGCCAACTCTGGAAACACCATATATTTT	CASSANSGNTIYF	-	TRBV10-1	TRBJ1-3	-
TGTGCCAGCAGCTCGATCAGGGGGCTCGGGGCCAACGTCCTGACTTTC	CASSSIRGLGANVLTF	-	TRBV7-9	TRBJ2-6	TRBD1